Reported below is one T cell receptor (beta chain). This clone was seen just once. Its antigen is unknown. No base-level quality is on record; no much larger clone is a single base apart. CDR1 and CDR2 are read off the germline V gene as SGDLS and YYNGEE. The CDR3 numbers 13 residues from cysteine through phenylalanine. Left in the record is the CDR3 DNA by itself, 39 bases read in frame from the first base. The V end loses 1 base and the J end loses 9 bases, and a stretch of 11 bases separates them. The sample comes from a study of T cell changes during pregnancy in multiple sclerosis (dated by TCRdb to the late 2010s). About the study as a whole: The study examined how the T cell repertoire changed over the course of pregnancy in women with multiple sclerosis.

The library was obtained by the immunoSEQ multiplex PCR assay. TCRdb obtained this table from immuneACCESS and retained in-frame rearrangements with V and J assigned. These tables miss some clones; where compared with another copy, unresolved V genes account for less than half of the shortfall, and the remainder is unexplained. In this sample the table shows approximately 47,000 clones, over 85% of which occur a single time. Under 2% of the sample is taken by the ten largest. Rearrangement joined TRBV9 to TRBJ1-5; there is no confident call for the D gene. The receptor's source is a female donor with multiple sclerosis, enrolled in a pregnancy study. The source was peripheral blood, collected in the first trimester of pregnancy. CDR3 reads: CASSVRGVGPQHF. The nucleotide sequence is TGTGCCAGCAGCGTAAGAGGAGTAGGGCCCCAGCATTTT.